This T cell receptor (beta chain) stems from a study of vaccination and CD4 T cells after COVID-19. The wider study: Six males and four females, two of them Hispanic, were enrolled as convalescents. Either the Pfizer-BioNTech BNT162b2 or Moderna mRNA-1273 vaccine was given as two doses. Median time from second vaccine dose to sampling was just over 70 days (14 to 241). Study findings and constraints: Post-vaccination, and not before, a median about 90% of reactive clones appeared in convalescent patients.

Germline V CDR1 and CDR2: MGHRA, YSYEKL. This CDR3 has 14 residues. Regarding this clonotype: Antigen: not known. At one of its ends the junction is not consistent with the germline gene, which may arise from a read error.

TCRdb re-called the PCR reads through MiXCR, storing one row per CDR3 protein. The sample comprises about 22,000 distinct CDR3 sequences, about 57% of which are singletons, and over 0.9% rests with the top ten. The clonotype was recovered from a human donor who had recovered from COVID-19. The material sequenced was CD4+ T cells from blood, taken before SARS-CoV-2 vaccination. The gene calls are TRBV4-1 and TRBJ1-4; 7 positions agree with TRBD1. The CDR3 nucleotides read TGCGCCAGCAGCTCGGACAGGAGTAATGACAAACTGTTTTTT. Its protein product is CASSSDRSNDKLFF.